The rows below give T cell receptor beta chains drawn from one sample of a study of metastatic and nonmetastatic thyroid tumors. TCRdb re-called clones via MiXCR from the PCR reads. The sample records tens of thousands of clones, 15% to 20% being singletons. The sample consisted of blood. The receptor set was obtained from a male donor with papillary thyroid cancer or a benign thyroid nodule (not recorded which). Some clones in this sample may be carry-over from other donors' samples. Both conserved end residues are trimmed from each CDR3. Fields, in order: V gene, CDR3 protein.

TRBV12-3/TRBV12-4	ASSLRGRVNEQY
TRBV10-1	ASSEYRGHEHY
TRBV12-3/TRBV12-4	ASSFDGDTEAF
TRBV12-3/TRBV12-4	ASSLGGVPSGDNVLT
TRBV27	ASSPRDRGLMTEAF
TRBV6-1	AIRQWGGEKLF
TRBV5-6	ASSLLGGGSTDTQY
TRBV18	ASSPPGTGGDTQY
TRBV5-1	ASSFPGAGANVLT
TRBV19	ASSMTSGPSQETQY
TRBV20-1	SATTGKGGVSNQPQH
TRBV14	ASSPNSMSGLAGVFSVKNIQY
TRBV2	ASSESWTNYGYT
TRBV5-1	ASSTGPQENTEAF
TRBV30	AWSPPGSENYGYT
TRBV4-3	ASSQGSGEQF
TRBV5-1	ASSLATGGGYEQY
TRBV30	GLGGANEKLF
TRBV4-3	ASSQDGLAWNEQF
TRBV6-1	ASRGSGVSEKLF
TRBV7-9	ASSVAGTQKQL
TRBV20-1	SARATGTYEQY
TRBV7-2	ASSLPIKIGTQY
TRBV10-2	ASSQFITDTQY
TRBV6-4	ASSEGGGATDTQY
TRBV3-1	ASSPRTESDTQY
TRBV4-1	ASSHLGVTSTDTQY
TRBV30	AWSVPITSRGYT
TRBV5-8	ASSLGALLMNTEAF
TRBV7-6	ASSSYRTSGNEQF
TRBV5-5	ASTDTDTQY
TRBV3-1	ASSQAIHNPQPQH
TRBV20-1	SASGLNNEQF
TRBV9	ASREESGANVLT
TRBV20-1	SARDSDNEQF
TRBV27	ASSYGGAPYNEQF
TRBV10-1	ASSEGTRSYNEQF
TRBV11-2	ASSSNLAGRGDTQY
TRBV27	ASSLSTGSNTEAF
TRBV5-1	ASSLSPATACGQY
TRBV11-2	ASRLVGAETQY
TRBV6-1	ASSGGTYEQY
TRBV11-1	ASSLAQGTGELF
TRBV15	ATSSVLGQGFEKLF
TRBV12-3/TRBV12-4	ASTSEPPIGNEQF
TRBV6-1	ASSPAVYEQF
TRBV20-1	SASPGTTPPDTQY
TRBV5-1	ASSSSSRVWPTDNNEQF
TRBV5-1	ASRPLAGVDTQY
TRBV5-1	ASRTSGRHTDTQY
TRBV20-1	SALGLPTEKLF
TRBV6-1	ASSRNGGYEQY
TRBV19	ASSIVGVATEAF
TRBV12-3/TRBV12-4	ASTARGLAGGNEQF
TRBV14	ASSPGQGPNEQF
TRBV30	AWSSGAGNTIY
TRBV12-3/TRBV12-4	ASSAQGNAGELF